The 25 T cell receptor beta chains below come from one sample, sequenced in a study of shared clonotypes between healthy human individuals. TCRdb's copy holds only in-frame clones and misses some; the assay was immunoSEQ multiplex PCR. Among some 470,000 clones listed, approximately 80% were seen once. Specimen: PBMCs. These receptors came from a woman aged 40 to 49 in good health. Some clones in this sample may be carry-over from other donors' samples.

The rearrangement links TRBV5-1 to TRBJ2-7; 11 positions match TRBD2. Germline CDR1 SGHRS, CDR2 YFSETQ. The ends lost 6 bases at V and 6 bases at J; junction bases unmatched: 8. There are 14 residues in the CDR3. CDR3 DNA: TGCGCCAGCACTCCAACTAGCGGGAGCTTCGAGCAGTACTTC. Translated, it gives CASTPTSGSFEQYF.

This clone was counted once. The chain recombines TRBV14 with TRBJ2-7, with 11 bases that match TRBD2. The CDR3 spans 15 residues. V lost 5 bases to trimming and J lost 2 bases; unmatched junction nucleotides: 5. Germline loops: CDR1 SGHDN, CDR2 FVKESK. The CDR3 coding sequence is TGTGCCAGCAGCTCGATAGCGGGAGGGCCCTACGAGCAGTACTTC. It codes for CASSSIAGGPYEQYF.

This clone has a handful of counts. This chain uses TRBV10-3 with TRBJ2-7, with 7 bases fitting TRBD2. V gave up 8 bases and J gave up 2 bases; unmatched junction bases: 6. The CDR3 totals 13 residues. Germline loops: CDR1 ENHRY, CDR2 SYGVKD. CDR3 nucleotide sequence: TGTGCCATCCGCGGGGACTACCCCTACGAGCAGTACTTC. It specifies CAIRGDYPYEQYF.

This chain links TRBV6-5 with TRBJ1-2; TRBD1 agrees at 10 bases. CDR1 MNHEY and CDR2 SVGAGI come from the germline V gene. Trimming cost V 5 bases and J 2 bases; bases outside gene matches: 5. CDR3 length: 15 amino acids. In nucleotides, the CDR3 is TGTGCCAGCAGTCCGCCGGGACAGGGGAACTATGGCTACACCTTC. The encoded protein is CASSPPGQGNYGYTF.

The V call is TRBV19, the J call TRBJ2-3; 14 positions agree with TRBD2. The CDR3 extends over 16 amino acids. Germline V gene data show CDR1 as LNHDA and CDR2 as SQIVND (reference sequence). V shed 8 bases, J shed 1 base, and the junction held 5 bases outside the gene matches. CDR3 in amino acids: CASGTSGSWGTDTQYF. DNA for the CDR3: TGTGCCAGTGGGACTAGCGGGAGTTGGGGCACAGATACGCAGTATTTT.

The table lists this clone with a count of one. The chain joins TRBV29-1 to TRBJ2-3; D tentatively fits TRBD1 or TRBD2 (6 bases each). Germline lookup yields CDR1 SQVTM and CDR2 ANQGSEA. The CDR3 is made up of 15 amino acids. Trimming cost V 0 bases and J 1 base, with 11 bases left between them. CDR3 sequence reads: CSVEEGGLGTDTQYF. The DNA for the CDR3 is TGCAGCGTTGAAGAAGGGGGACTGGGCACAGATACGCAGTATTTT.

The CDR3 region is CASSADWSSYEQYF. CDR3 sequence (DNA): TGTGCCAGCAGCGCTGACTGGAGCTCCTACGAGCAGTACTTC. This chain connects TRBV7-2 to TRBJ2-7; no clear D gene. There are 14 residues in the CDR3. V gave up 5 bases and J gave up 0 bases, with 11 bases separating them. The V gene's germline CDR1 is SGHTA and CDR2 FQGNSA.

This chain links TRBV29-1 with TRBJ2-1; D possibly uses TRBD1 or TRBD2 (5 bases each). Germline V CDR1 and CDR2: SQVTM, ANQGSEA. The ends were cut back, 6 bases at V and 2 bases at J, with 14 bases in the middle. This CDR3 is built from 14 residues. The CDR3 bases are TGCAGCGTAGACGGGGCATCCCCCTACAATGAGCAGTTCTTC. Translating gives CSVDGASPYNEQFF.

The chain is built from TRBV10-3 and TRBJ2-1; 12 bases are a match to TRBD2. Germline V gene sequence: CDR1 ENHRY, CDR2 SYGVKD. After removal of 3 bases from V and 8 bases from J, the junction contained 5 bases not matched to a gene. This CDR3 is 15 amino acids long. The CDR3 loop is CAISEGLAGRDEQFF. CDR3 DNA: TGTGCCATCAGTGAAGGACTAGCGGGACGCGATGAGCAGTTCTTC.

The chain employs TRBV28 and TRBJ1-2; TRBD1 agrees at 8 bases. CDR3 size: 15 residues. Per the germline V gene, CDR1 is MDHEN and CDR2 is SYDVKM. After removal of 5 bases from V and 8 bases from J, the junction contained 13 bases not matched to a gene. The CDR3 nucleotides are TGTGCCAGCAGTCGGGAAAGGACAGGGATAGGGGGCTACACCTTC. This translates into CASSRERTGIGGYTF.

The CDR3 reads CASSPSGAYEQYF. DNA for the CDR3: TGTGCCAGCAGCCCGAGCGGGGCCTACGAGCAGTACTTC. This chain links TRBV11-3 with TRBJ2-7, with TRBD2 identical over 7 bases. The CDR3 covers 13 residues. J was trimmed by 2 bases and V by 5 bases; bases with no gene match: 3. Germline values: CDR1 SGHNT, CDR2 YENEEA.

The chain joins TRBV18 to TRBJ2-3; D may be TRBD2 (6 bases). This CDR3 contains 16 residues. V dropped 3 bases and J dropped 3 bases, with 16 bases sitting between them. Per the germline V gene, CDR1 is KGHSH and CDR2 is LQKENI. The CDR3 here is CASSPPDWGLTDTQYF. The DNA for the CDR3 is TGTGCCAGCTCACCTCCGGACTGGGGACTTACAGATACGCAGTATTTT.

V gene TRBV30 combines with J gene TRBJ1-5, with D possibly TRBD1 on 5 matching bases. The CDR3 covers 11 residues. Germline V gives CDR1 GTSNPN, CDR2 SVGIG (reference sequence). V was cut by 5 bases and J by 9 bases, with 11 bases left in between. The CDR3 nucleotides are TGTGCCTGGTCTCGCGGGGGGCCCCAGCATTTT. Encoded protein: CAWSRGGPQHF.

The rearrangement joins TRBV9 to TRBJ2-1; 9 bases align to TRBD2. Trimming took 0 bases from V and 6 from J; bases not matched to a gene: 10. Germline V gene lookup returns CDR1 SGDLS and CDR2 YYNGEE. This CDR3 contains 17 residues. CDR3 amino acids: CASSVDVGTSRGNEQFF. The CDR3 DNA is TGTGCCAGCAGCGTAGATGTAGGGACTAGCCGAGGCAATGAGCAGTTCTTC. Drawing the rest from reference TRBV9 and TRBJ2-1, the complete variable domain is DSGVTQTPKHLITATGQRVTLRCSPRSGDLSVYWYQQSLDQGLQFLIQYYNGEERAKGNILERFSAQQFPDLHSELNLSSLELGDSALYFCASSVDVGTSRGNEQFFGPGTRLTVL.

This chain links TRBV5-1 with TRBJ2-4, with D possibly being TRBD2 (5 bases). The CDR3 is 14 residues long. Germline V gives CDR1 SGHRS, CDR2 YFSETQ. V lost 4 bases and J lost 1, with 9 bases in between. The CDR3 sequence is CASSRPGAKNIQYF. DNA for the CDR3: TGCGCCAGCAGCCGACCGGGGGCCAAAAACATTCAGTACTTC.

The V and J genes are TRBV15 and TRBJ1-2; D is unclear. There are 15 residues in the CDR3. The germline V gene encodes CDR1 LNHNV and CDR2 YYDKDF (reference sequence). The V gene lost 5 bases and the J gene lost 0 bases, with 13 bases spanning the gap. The chain's CDR3 is CATSHDGQSNYGYTF. The CDR3 DNA follows: TGTGCCACCAGCCACGACGGCCAGTCTAACTATGGCTACACCTTC.

This clone is a singleton in its sample. This chain uses TRBV30 with TRBJ2-7; 12 bases are a match to TRBD2. The germline gives CDR1 GTSNPN, CDR2 SVGIG (reference sequence). The V gene end was trimmed by 1 base and the J gene end by 2 bases; junction bases not matched to a gene: 9. The CDR3 runs to 17 residues. CDR3 region: CAWSGPSGRALAYEQYF. DNA of the CDR3: TGTGCCTGGAGTGGGCCTAGCGGGAGGGCCCTCGCCTACGAGCAGTACTTC.

This chain connects TRBV4-2 to TRBJ2-5; tentative D call: TRBD2 (6 bases). This CDR3 contains 15 residues. Trimming stripped 0 bases from V and 5 bases from J, with 13 bases between. Germline-derived CDR1 and CDR2 are LGHNA and YNFKEQ. This CDR3 is CASSQDPGAGETQYF. The CDR3 nucleotides read TGTGCCAGCAGCCAAGATCCGGGAGCCGGGGAGACCCAGTACTTC.

The rearrangement links TRBV5-4 to TRBJ1-1; TRBD1 agrees at 9 bases. CDR1 is SGHNT and CDR2 is YYREEE in the germline V gene (reference sequence). The junction had 7 bases not matched to a gene; V was cut back by 4 bases and J by 0 bases. CDR3 length: 16 amino acids. The chain's CDR3 is CASSPGQGPMNTEAFF. The CDR3 DNA reads TGTGCCAGCAGCCCGGGACAGGGTCCCATGAACACTGAAGCTTTCTTT.

Here the CDR3 DNA reads TGTGCCAGCAGCCAGCGGGAGGGCCAATACGAGCAGTACTTC. Its protein product is CASSQREGQYEQYF. V usage is TRBV11-2 and J usage is TRBJ2-5, with 10 bases aligning to TRBD2. The J call is in doubt because the DNA end fits TRBJ2-7 better. The CDR3 extends over 14 amino acids. Germline values: CDR1 SGHAT, CDR2 FQNNGV.

This chain joins TRBV19 and TRBJ1-1; 10 bases are shared with TRBD1. Trimming at V came to 4 bases and at J to 5 bases, leaving 4 bases not matched to a gene. The CDR3 extends over 14 amino acids. Germline V gene data show CDR1 as LNHDA and CDR2 as SQIVND (reference sequence). The CDR3 nucleotides are TGTGCCAGTAGTAGGGACAGGGGTCGTACTGAAGCTTTCTTT. Its translation: CASSRDRGRTEAFF.

The V gene is TRBV25-1, the J gene TRBJ2-5; 10 bases align to TRBD1. The length of the CDR3 is 14 residues. J was trimmed by 5 bases and V by 8 bases; bases with no gene match: 8. Germline-derived CDR1 and CDR2 are MGHDK and SYGVNS. The CDR3 reads CASQTGQGWETQYF. The CDR3 DNA is TGTGCCAGCCAGACGGGACAGGGGTGGGAGACCCAGTACTTC. Full variable domain (rest looked up from reference TRBV25-1 and TRBJ2-5): EADIYQTPRYLVIGTGKKITLECSQTMGHDKMYWYQQDPGMELHLIHYSYGVNSTEKGDLSSESTVSRIRTEHFPLTLESARPSHTSQYLCASQTGQGWETQYFGPGTRLLVL.

The V call is TRBV21-1, the J call TRBJ1-1; the listed D gene, TRBD1, was not tested against the DNA. TRBV21-1 is a known pseudogene. The length of the CDR3 is 22 residues. CDR3 in DNA: TGTGCCAGCAGCAAAGCGTTAGGCCGGAGAGGGGACAGCATAGTCCCCTTCCCTGGGGCTTTCTTT. Amino acids: CASSKALGRRGDSIVPFPGAFF.

The chain employs TRBV7-8 and TRBJ1-1; 8 nucleotides align to TRBD1. The CDR3 spans 15 residues. Trimming cost V 5 bases and J 5 bases; bases outside gene matches: 10. In germline, CDR1 is SGHVS, CDR2 FQNEAQ. The CDR3 bases are TGTGCCAGCAGCGCTATCCCACAGGGGGGAACTGAAGCTTTCTTT. Protein product: CASSAIPQGGTEAFF.

The rearrangement links TRBV7-9 to TRBJ2-5; the D gene is possibly TRBD2 (6 bases). CDR1 and CDR2 from the germline V gene are SEHNR and FQNEAQ (reference sequence). This CDR3 is built from 14 residues. Trimming stripped 2 bases from V and 1 base from J, with 8 bases between. The CDR3, as DNA: TGTGCCAGCAGCTTATGGGACTCCCAAGAGACCCAGTACTTC. This encodes CASSLWDSQETQYF.